This entry is about one T cell receptor (beta chain). As handled by the study authors: Reference gene primer amplification in the assay estimated nucleated cell counts. This table comes from immunoSEQ multiplex PCR, and its TCRdb copy is limited to in-frame clones, with some not included. Clone size and V and J calls were adopted from that table, with D and trimming inferred from the DNA. The sample gives roughly 100,000 clones, less than 90% of which show up once; more than 4.5% is in the top ten. CDR3 length equals 12 residues. Germline V gene lookup returns CDR1 MDHEN and CDR2 SYDVKM. V dropped 8 bases and J dropped 0 bases, with 7 bases sitting between them. The sample belongs to a study of blood T cell repertoires in COVID-19. Study-level information: Acute and convalescent COVID-19 specimens originated in the United States, Italy and Spain. Nucleic acid was either cDNA or gDNA, and it came from T cells, B-cell-depleted T cells, or PBMCs.

This chain uses TRBV28 with TRBJ1-1; maybe TRBD1 (5 bases). The sample was peripheral blood. This clonotype originated in a human donor in a cohort sampled during active COVID-19. The CDR3 region is CASGRVNTEAFF. CDR3 in DNA: TGTGCCAGCGGCAGGGTGAACACTGAAGCTTTCTTT.